The clone carrying this T cell receptor (beta chain) was counted between two and nine times. The CDR3 has 12 amino acids. V was cut by 0 bases and J by 4 bases, with 1 base left in between. CDR1 is LGHDT and CDR2 is YNNKEL in the germline V gene (reference sequence). This entry comes from a study of T-cell memory formation after mild COVID-19. MiXCR, run by TCRdb on the 5' RACE reads, gives a single entry per CDR3 protein. Seen here are a few hundred thousand distinct CDR3 sequences, 16% observed once, and the top ten hold around a fifth. The sample consisted of PBMCs or a T cell subset sorted from them (not recorded which). The TCR was taken from a man between 18 and 29 years old who had mild COVID-19 (a few samples of this study predate the infection). Cell type and time point are not known. The chain couples TRBV3-1 to TRBJ1-5; D remains unclear. CDR3 protein: CASSQENQPQHF. For the CDR3, the DNA is TGTGCCAGCAGCCAAGAGAATCAGCCCCAGCATTTT.